A single sample is the source of the 6 T cell receptor beta chains below, sequenced in a study of Ad26.COV2.S vaccination and SARS-CoV-2 variants. Sample treatment: some 20 received Ad26.COV2.S at low or high dose, single or two shots; roughly five received placebo; per-sample allocation not given. Day 63 following the first vaccine or placebo injection was when the samples were taken. Sequencing was performed with immunoSEQ multiplex PCR; in TCRdb, only in-frame clones are kept and a portion is missing. The table records 400,000 to 500,000 clones, over 75% of them present only once. The starting material was peripheral blood, obtained in a trial of Ad26.COV2.S vaccine versus placebo. These receptors all stem from a person between 18 and 65 years old who received the Ad26.COV2.S COVID-19 vaccine or a placebo.

The rearrangement links TRBV29-1 to TRBJ1-1, with 8 bases identical to TRBD1. CDR1 and CDR2 (germline): SQVTM, ANQGSEA. The CDR3 is 13 residues long. The J segment lost 1 base and the V segment lost 5 bases, leaving 3 bases of the junction unmatched. CDR3 DNA sequence: TGCAGCGTTCGGACAGGGCGGAACACTGAAGCTTTCTTT. This gives the protein CSVRTGRNTEAFF.

The DNA of the CDR3 is TGTGCCAGCAGCACCGAACCAAGGACTAGCCCCCATGAGCAGTTCTTC. Protein sequence: CASSTEPRTSPHEQFF. The gene calls are TRBV9 and TRBJ2-1; 8 positions agree with TRBD2. CDR3 size: 16 residues. Per germline, CDR1 SGDLS and CDR2 YYNGEE. V was clipped by 4 bases and J by 8 bases; unmatched bases: 14.

This chain links TRBV5-4 with TRBJ1-1; D unresolved. Germline assignment: CDR1 SGHNT and CDR2 YYREEE (reference sequence). Trimming left V 0 bases short and J 1 base short, with 13 bases between. This CDR3 region has 16 residues. The CDR3 region has the DNA TGTGCCAGCAGCTTGGGTCGGGGATTGGGGAACACTGAAGCTTTCTTT. Translating it yields CASSLGRGLGNTEAFF. Full variable domain (rest looked up from reference TRBV5-4 and TRBJ1-1): ETGVTQSPTHLIKTRGQQVTLRCSSQSGHNTVSWYQQALGQGPQFIFQYYREEENGRGNFPPRFSGLQFPNYSSELNVNALELDDSALYLCASSLGRGLGNTEAFFGQGTRLTVV.

The rearrangement uses TRBV5-1 and TRBJ2-2; D uncertain. There are 17 residues in the CDR3. The germline V and J ends were trimmed by 0 bases and 0 bases, with 12 bases remaining between them. Germline CDR1 reads SGHRS; CDR2 reads YFSETQ. Here the CDR3 reads CASSLEPSYSNTGELFF. CDR3 in DNA: TGCGCCAGCAGCTTGGAACCATCCTATTCGAACACCGGGGAGCTGTTTTTT.

The rearrangement uses TRBV4-3 and TRBJ1-5; D is unclear. V lost 4 bases and J 3 bases, leaving 7 bases between the germline ends. Germline lookup yields CDR1 LGHNA and CDR2 YSLEER. The CDR3 contains 13 residues. The CDR3 nucleotides are TGCGCCAGCAGCCCCGACCACAATCAGCCCCAGCATTTT. Translating gives CASSPDHNQPQHF.

The rearrangement uses TRBV5-1 and TRBJ1-2; 9 positions agree with TRBD1. V lost 4 bases to trimming and J lost 4 bases; unmatched junction nucleotides: 5. Per germline, CDR1 SGHRS and CDR2 YFSETQ. The CDR3 is 14 residues long. The CDR3 coding sequence is TGCGCCAGCAGCGACCCGGGACAGGGCTATGGCTACACCTTC. It specifies CASSDPGQGYGYTF.